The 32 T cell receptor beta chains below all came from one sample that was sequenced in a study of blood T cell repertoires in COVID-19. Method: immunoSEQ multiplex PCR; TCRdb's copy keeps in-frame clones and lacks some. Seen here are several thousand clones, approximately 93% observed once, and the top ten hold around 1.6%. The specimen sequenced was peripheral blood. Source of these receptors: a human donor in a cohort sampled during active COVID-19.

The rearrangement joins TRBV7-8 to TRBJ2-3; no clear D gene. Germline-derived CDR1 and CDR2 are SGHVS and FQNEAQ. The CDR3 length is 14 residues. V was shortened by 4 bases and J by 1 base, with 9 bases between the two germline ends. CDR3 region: CASSSARGTDTQYF. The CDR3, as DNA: TGTGCCAGCAGCTCCGCCCGGGGCACAGATACGCAGTATTTT.

CDR3 sequence: CASSVRNEQFF. DNA of the CDR3: TGTGCCAGCAGCGTCCGGAATGAGCAGTTCTTC. The chain links TRBV27 to TRBJ2-1; no firm D call. The germline V and J ends were trimmed by 6 bases and 7 bases, with 7 bases remaining between them. The CDR3 extends over 11 amino acids. The germline V gene encodes CDR1 MNHEY and CDR2 SMNVEV (reference sequence).

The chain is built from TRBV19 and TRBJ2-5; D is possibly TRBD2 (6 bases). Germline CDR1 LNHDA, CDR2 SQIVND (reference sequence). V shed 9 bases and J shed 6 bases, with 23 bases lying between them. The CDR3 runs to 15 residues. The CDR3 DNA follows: TGTGCCAGCACCAAAACGCGGGGTTCGGGAAAGACCCAGTACTTC. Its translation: CASTKTRGSGKTQYF.

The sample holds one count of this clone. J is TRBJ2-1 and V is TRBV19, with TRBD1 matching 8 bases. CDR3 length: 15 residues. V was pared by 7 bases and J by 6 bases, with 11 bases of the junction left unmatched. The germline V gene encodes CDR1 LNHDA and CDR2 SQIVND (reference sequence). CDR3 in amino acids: CASNPRTGSPNEQFF. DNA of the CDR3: TGTGCCAGTAATCCTCGGACAGGGTCGCCCAATGAGCAGTTCTTC.

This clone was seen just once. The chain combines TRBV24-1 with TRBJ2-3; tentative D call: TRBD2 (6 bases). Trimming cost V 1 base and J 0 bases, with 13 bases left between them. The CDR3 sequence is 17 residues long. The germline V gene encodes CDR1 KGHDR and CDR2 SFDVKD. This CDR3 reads CATSDLIGGASTDTQYF. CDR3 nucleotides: TGTGCCACCAGTGATTTAATCGGCGGGGCTAGCACAGATACGCAGTATTTT.

The CDR3 DNA follows: TGTGCCAGCTCACCAGAGACCGGGACAAGTAATGAAAAACTGTTTTTT. Protein product: CASSPETGTSNEKLFF. The V gene is TRBV18, the J gene TRBJ1-4, with a weak D call TRBD1 (6 bases). This CDR3 has 16 amino acids. Germline V gene lookup returns CDR1 KGHSH and CDR2 LQKENI. The V end was cut by 2 bases, the J end by 4 bases, with 14 bases between.

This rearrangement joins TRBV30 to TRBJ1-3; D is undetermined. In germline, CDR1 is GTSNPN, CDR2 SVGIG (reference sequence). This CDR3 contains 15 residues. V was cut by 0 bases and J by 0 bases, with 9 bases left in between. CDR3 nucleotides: TGTGCCTGGAGTGTACGGGGAAACTCTGGAAACACCATATATTTT. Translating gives CAWSVRGNSGNTIYF.

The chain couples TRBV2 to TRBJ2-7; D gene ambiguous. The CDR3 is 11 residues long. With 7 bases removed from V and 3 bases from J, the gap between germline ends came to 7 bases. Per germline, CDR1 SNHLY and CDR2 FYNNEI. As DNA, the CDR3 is TGTGCCAGCACGGGTAACTACGAGCAGTACTTC. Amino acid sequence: CASTGNYEQYF.

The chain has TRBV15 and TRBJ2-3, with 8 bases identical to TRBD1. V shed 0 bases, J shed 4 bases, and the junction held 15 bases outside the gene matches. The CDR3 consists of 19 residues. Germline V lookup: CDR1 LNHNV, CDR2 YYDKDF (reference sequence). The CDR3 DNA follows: TGTGCCACCAGCAGAGATAAGTGGGACAGGCCCTCAGGCGCAGATACGCAGTATTTT. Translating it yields CATSRDKWDRPSGADTQYF.

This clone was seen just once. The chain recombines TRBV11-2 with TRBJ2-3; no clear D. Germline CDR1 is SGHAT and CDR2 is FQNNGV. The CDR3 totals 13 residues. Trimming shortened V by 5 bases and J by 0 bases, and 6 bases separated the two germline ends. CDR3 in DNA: TGTGCCAGCAGCCCGACTAGCACAGATACGCAGTATTTT. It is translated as CASSPTSTDTQYF.

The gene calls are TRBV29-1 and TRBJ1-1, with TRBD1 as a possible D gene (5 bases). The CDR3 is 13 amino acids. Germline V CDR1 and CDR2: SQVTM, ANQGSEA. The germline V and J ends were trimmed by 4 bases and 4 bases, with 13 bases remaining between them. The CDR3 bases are TGCAGCGTTGGGCGCGGAAGGGGCACTGAAGCTTTCTTT. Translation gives CSVGRGRGTEAFF.

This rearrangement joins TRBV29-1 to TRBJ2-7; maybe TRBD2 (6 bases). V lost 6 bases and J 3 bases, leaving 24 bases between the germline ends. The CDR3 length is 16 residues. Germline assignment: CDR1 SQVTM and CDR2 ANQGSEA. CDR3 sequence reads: CSVLILGMTSRYEQYF. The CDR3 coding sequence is TGCAGCGTCTTGATTTTGGGAATGACTAGTCGCTACGAGCAGTACTTC.

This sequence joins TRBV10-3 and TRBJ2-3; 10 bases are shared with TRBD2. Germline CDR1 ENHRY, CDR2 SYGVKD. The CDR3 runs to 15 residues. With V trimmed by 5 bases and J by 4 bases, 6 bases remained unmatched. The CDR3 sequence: CAISSGGAHADTQYF. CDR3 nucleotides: TGTGCCATCAGTAGCGGGGGGGCCCACGCAGATACGCAGTATTTT.

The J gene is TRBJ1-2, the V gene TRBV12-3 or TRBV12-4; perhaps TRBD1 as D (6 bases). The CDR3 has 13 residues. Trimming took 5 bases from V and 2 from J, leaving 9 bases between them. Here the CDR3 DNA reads TGTGCCAGCAGTCCCGACAGGAACTATGGCTACACCTTC. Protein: CASSPDRNYGYTF.

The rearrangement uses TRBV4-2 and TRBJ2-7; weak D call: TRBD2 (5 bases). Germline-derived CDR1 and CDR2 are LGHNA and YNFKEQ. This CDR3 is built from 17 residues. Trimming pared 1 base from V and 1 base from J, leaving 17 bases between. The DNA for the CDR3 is TGTGCCAGCAGCCAAGCCACAGTGTTGACGGGGTCCTACGAGCAGTACTTC. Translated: CASSQATVLTGSYEQYF.

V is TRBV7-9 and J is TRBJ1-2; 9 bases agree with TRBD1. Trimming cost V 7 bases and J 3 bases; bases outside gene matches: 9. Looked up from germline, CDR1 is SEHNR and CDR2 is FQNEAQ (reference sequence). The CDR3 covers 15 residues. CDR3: CASTPRDRVHYGYTF. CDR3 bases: TGTGCCAGCACACCTCGGGACAGGGTGCACTATGGCTACACCTTC.

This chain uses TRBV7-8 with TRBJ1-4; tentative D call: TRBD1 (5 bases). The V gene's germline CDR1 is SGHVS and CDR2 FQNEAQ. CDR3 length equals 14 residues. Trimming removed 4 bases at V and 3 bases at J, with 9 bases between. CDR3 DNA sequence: TGTGCCAGCAGCTCGACAGATCCTAATGAAAAACTGTTTTTT. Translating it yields CASSSTDPNEKLFF.

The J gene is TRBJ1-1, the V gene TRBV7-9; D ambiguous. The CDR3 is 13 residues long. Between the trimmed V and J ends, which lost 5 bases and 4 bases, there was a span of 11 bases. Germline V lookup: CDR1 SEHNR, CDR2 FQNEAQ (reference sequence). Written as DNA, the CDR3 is TGTGCCAGCAGCCCCTCAGATACCACTGAAGCTTTCTTT. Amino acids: CASSPSDTTEAFF.

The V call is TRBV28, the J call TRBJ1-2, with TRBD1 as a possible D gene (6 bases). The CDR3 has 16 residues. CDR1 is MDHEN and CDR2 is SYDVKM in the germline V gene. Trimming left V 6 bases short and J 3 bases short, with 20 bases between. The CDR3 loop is CASRPPFGRGDYGYTF. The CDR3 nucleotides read TGTGCCAGCAGACCACCGTTCGGCAGGGGAGACTATGGCTACACCTTC.

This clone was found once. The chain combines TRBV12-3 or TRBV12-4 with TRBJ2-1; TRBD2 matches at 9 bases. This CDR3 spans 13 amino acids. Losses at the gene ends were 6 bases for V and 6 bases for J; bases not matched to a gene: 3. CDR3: CASRSSGVNEQFF. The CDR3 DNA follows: TGTGCCAGCAGGTCTAGCGGGGTCAATGAGCAGTTCTTC.

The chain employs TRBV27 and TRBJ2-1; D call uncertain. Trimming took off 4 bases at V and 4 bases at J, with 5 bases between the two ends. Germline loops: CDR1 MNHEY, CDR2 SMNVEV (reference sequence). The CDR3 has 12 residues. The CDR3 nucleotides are TGTGCCAGCAGTTACGGTTACAATGAGCAGTTCTTC. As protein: CASSYGYNEQFF.

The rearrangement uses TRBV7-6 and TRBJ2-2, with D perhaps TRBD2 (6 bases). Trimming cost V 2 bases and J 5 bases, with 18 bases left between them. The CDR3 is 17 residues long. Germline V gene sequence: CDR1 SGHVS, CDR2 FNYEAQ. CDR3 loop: CASSLLGLRSTTGELFF. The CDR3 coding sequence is TGTGCCAGCAGCTTATTGGGACTCAGGTCTACTACCGGGGAGCTGTTTTTT.

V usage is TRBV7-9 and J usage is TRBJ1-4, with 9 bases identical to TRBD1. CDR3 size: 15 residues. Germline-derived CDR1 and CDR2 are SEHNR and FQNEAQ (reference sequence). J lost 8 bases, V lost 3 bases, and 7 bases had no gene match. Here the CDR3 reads CASSFSGQGSEKLFF. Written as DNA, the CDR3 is TGTGCCAGCAGCTTCTCCGGACAGGGGAGCGAAAAACTGTTTTTT.

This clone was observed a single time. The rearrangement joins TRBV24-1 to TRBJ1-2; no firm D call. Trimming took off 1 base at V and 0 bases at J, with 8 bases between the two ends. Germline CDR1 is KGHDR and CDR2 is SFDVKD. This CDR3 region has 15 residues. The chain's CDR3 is CATSDFSLPNYGYTF. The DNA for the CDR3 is TGTGCCACCAGTGATTTTTCCCTACCTAACTATGGCTACACCTTC.

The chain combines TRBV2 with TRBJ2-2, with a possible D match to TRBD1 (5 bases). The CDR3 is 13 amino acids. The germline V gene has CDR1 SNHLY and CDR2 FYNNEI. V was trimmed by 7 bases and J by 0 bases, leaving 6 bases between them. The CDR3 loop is CASTGSNTGELFF. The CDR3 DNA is TGTGCCAGCACAGGGTCGAACACCGGGGAGCTGTTTTTT.

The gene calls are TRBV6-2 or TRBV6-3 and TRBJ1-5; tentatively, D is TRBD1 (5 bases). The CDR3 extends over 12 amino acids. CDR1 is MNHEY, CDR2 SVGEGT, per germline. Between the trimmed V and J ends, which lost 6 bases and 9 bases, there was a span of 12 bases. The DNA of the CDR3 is TGTGCCAGCAGCCGACAGCCGGGGCCCCAGCATTTT. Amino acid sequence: CASSRQPGPQHF.

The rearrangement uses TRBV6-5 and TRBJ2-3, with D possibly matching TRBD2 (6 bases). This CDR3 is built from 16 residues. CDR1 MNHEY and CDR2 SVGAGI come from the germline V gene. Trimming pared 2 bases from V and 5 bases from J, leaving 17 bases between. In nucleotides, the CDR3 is TGTGCCAGCAGTTACGGAGGGTCTAGCAGGGTAGATACGCAGTATTTT. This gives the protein CASSYGGSSRVDTQYF.

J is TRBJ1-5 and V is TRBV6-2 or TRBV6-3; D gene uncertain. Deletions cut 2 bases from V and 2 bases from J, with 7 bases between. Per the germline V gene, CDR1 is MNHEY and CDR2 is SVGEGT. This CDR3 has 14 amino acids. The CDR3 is CASSYAARNQPQHF. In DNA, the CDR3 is TGTGCCAGCAGTTACGCGGCCCGCAATCAGCCCCAGCATTTT.

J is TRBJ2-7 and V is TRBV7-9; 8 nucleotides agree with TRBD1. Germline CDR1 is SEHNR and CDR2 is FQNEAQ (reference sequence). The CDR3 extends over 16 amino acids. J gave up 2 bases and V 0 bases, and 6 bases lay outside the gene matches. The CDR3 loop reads CASSLADRGRAYEQYF. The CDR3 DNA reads TGTGCCAGCAGCTTAGCCGACAGGGGAAGAGCCTACGAGCAGTACTTC.

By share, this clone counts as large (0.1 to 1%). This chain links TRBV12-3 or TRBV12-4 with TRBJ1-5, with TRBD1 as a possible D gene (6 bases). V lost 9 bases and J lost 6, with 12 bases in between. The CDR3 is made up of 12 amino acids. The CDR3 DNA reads TGTGCCAGTAAACAGGGAACTCAGCCCCAGCATTTT. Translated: CASKQGTQPQHF.

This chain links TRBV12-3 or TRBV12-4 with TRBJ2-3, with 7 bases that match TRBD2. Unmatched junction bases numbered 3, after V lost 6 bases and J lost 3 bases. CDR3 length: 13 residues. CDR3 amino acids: CASSRAGTDTQYF. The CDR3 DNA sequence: TGTGCCAGCAGCCGAGCGGGGACAGATACGCAGTATTTT.

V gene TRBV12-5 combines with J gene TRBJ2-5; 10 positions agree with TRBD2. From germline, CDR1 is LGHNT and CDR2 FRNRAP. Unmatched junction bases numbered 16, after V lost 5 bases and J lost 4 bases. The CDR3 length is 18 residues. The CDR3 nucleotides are TGTGCTAGTGGTCTCACAAATCCGGGACTAGCGTTCAGAGAGACCCAGTACTTC. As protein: CASGLTNPGLAFRETQYF.